This TCR beta chain was sequenced for a study of CD8+CD57+ T cells in acquired aplastic anemia. Study at large: The sorted CD4+ and CD8+ cells yielded an average approximately 3.2 ug of DNA. Healthy donor CD4+ samples were sequenced to a depth that averaged about 10.8 million reads. The study, taken as a whole, reports: Patients and controls shared some 29 CD8+ CDR3 sequences, which appeared highly expressed in patients and within their immunodominant clones. Simpson's diversity of CD8+ cells was not significantly different in patients compared with controls.

The study profiled TCR beta VDJ and CDR3 using genomic DNA as template. TCRdb itself ran the reads through MiXCR, one entry per CDR3 protein. Altogether 130,000 or so distinct CDR3 sequences are present, around two fifths being singletons, with the ten largest covering around 8.4%. This clonotype appeared many times. No antigen is known for it. Sequencing used sorted CD4+, CD8+, or CD8+CD57+ T cells (not recorded which) from PBMCs. This clonotype was sampled from a human donor in good health, serving as a control.

The CDR3 region has the DNA TGTGCCAGCAACCTACAGAGCACCGGGGAGCTGTTTTTT. The encoded protein is CASNLQSTGELFF. The chain links TRBV2 to TRBJ2-2; no clear D. The CDR3 sequence is 13 residues long. Trimming cost V 7 bases and J 4 bases, with 10 bases left between them. Germline assignment: CDR1 SNHLY and CDR2 FYNNEI. Combining the CDR3 with reference TRBV2 and TRBJ2-2 gives the whole variable domain EPEVTQTPSHQVTQMGQEVILRCVPISNHLYFYWYRQILGQKVEFLVSFYNNEISEKSEIFDDQFSVERPDGSNFTLKIRSTKLEDSAMYFCASNLQSTGELFFGEGSRLTVL.